This T cell receptor beta chain was obtained from a study of beta chain features in type 1 diabetes. Findings and limits, study-wide: Patients and controls would share equally any PCR tilt toward shorter templates. Moderate but significant shortening of TCRB CDR3s was recorded in all four CD4+ subsets from Type 1 diabetes patients.

Expressed TCRB transcripts got sequenced, as all isolated RNA was reverse transcribed. Only in-frame clones appear in the TCRdb table, and some are missing; sequencing was by immunoSEQ multiplex PCR. The sample lists 970,000 or so clones, about a sixth occurring once. As for this clone: What it recognizes is unknown.

V gave up 6 bases and J gave up 5 bases, with 16 bases separating them. This CDR3 has 14 residues. The V gene's germline CDR1 is LNHDA and CDR2 SQIVND (reference sequence). The clonotype comes from a woman aged 18 to 35 in good health. Material: naive CD4+ T cells from blood. The chain carries TRBV19 and TRBJ2-5, with D perhaps matching TRBD1 (6 bases). The CDR3 DNA reads TGTGCCAGTAGCAATGGTGGGGGCTTGGAGACCCAGTACTTC. Its translation is CASSNGGGLETQYF.